The 8 T cell receptor beta chains presented below share a single source sample, sequenced in a study of T-cell memory formation after mild COVID-19. TCRdb re-called the 5' RACE reads through MiXCR, storing one row per CDR3 protein. The table lists about 470,000 distinct CDR3 sequences, approximately 23% of them singletons. Sequencing input: PBMCs or a T cell subset sorted from them (not recorded which). The receptors come from an adult woman who had mild COVID-19 (a few samples of this study predate the infection). Cell type and time point are not known.

The genes are TRBV7-2 and TRBJ1-4; 8 bases fit TRBD1. Germline V gene lookup returns CDR1 SGHTA and CDR2 FQGNSA. V gave up 5 bases and J gave up 0 bases; unmatched junction bases: 8. This CDR3 has 17 amino acids. As DNA, the CDR3 is TGTGCCAGCAGCACAGACAGGGGCTACTCAACTAATGAAAAACTGTTTTTT. Translating it yields CASSTDRGYSTNEKLFF.

The genes are TRBV30 and TRBJ2-2; D is undetermined. CDR1 GTSNPN and CDR2 SVGIG come from the germline V gene (reference sequence). V lost 5 bases and J 8 bases, leaving 9 bases between the germline ends. The CDR3 is 11 amino acids. DNA for the CDR3: TGTGCCTGGCCGGTGTTTGGGGAGCTGTTTTTT. Amino acid sequence: CAWPVFGELFF.

The J gene is TRBJ1-1, the V gene TRBV6-2 or TRBV6-3; possibly TRBD1 for D (6 bases). The CDR3 runs 16 residues. Germline V CDR1 and CDR2: MNHEY, SVGEGT. V was pared by 5 bases and J by 0 bases, with 16 bases between. CDR3 in amino acids: CASSDTGHLLNTEAFF. The CDR3, as DNA: TGTGCCAGCAGTGACACGGGACACCTTTTGAACACTGAAGCTTTCTTT.

The V and J genes are TRBV11-3 and TRBJ2-7; 9 nucleotides agree with TRBD1. The CDR3 spans 15 residues. The ends lost 4 bases at V and 3 bases at J; junction bases unmatched: 7. CDR1 is SGHNT and CDR2 is YENEEA in the germline V gene. CDR3 sequence (DNA): TGTGCCAGCAGCTCCCGGGACAGGGCCCTCTACGAGCAGTACTTC. Translating it yields CASSSRDRALYEQYF.

This chain uses TRBV5-1 with TRBJ2-7; 7 positions agree with TRBD1. The junction had 7 bases not matched to a gene; V was cut back by 0 bases and J by 4 bases. Germline V lookup: CDR1 SGHRS, CDR2 YFSETQ. This CDR3 comprises 15 residues. The CDR3 loop is CASSLAPGQRYEQYF. The CDR3, as DNA: TGCGCCAGCAGCTTGGCCCCGGGACAGCGTTACGAGCAGTACTTC.

This chain links TRBV14 with TRBJ2-7; D unclear. The CDR3 covers 13 residues. Germline V lookup: CDR1 SGHDN, CDR2 FVKESK. Trimming took off 1 base at V and 2 bases at J, with 6 bases between the two ends. The CDR3 coding sequence is TGTGCCAGCAGCCAAGTCCAGGCCTACGAGCAGTACTTC. It translates to CASSQVQAYEQYF.

This clonotype was recorded many times. A read error may account for a junction end that differs from germline. The chain has TRBV7-8 and TRBJ2-1; 10 bases align to TRBD1. The CDR3 runs to 14 residues. Germline assignment: CDR1 SGHVS and CDR2 FQNEAQ. As DNA, the CDR3 is TGTGCTAGCAGCAGCGGGACAGGGGTCAATGAGCAGTTCTTC. It encodes CASSSGTGVNEQFF.

A few counts support this clonotype. The V and J genes are TRBV12-3 or TRBV12-4 and TRBJ2-2; TRBD2 matches at 10 bases. CDR3 length: 14 amino acids. V lost 6 bases to trimming and J lost 6 bases; unmatched junction nucleotides: 4. The CDR3 bases are TGTGCCAGCAGGCTAGCGGGAGTGGCCGGGGAGCTGTTTTTT. Translation gives CASRLAGVAGELFF.